The rows below give T cell receptor beta chains drawn from one sample of a study of cytomegalovirus exposure and HLA in healthy donors. Profiled with immunoSEQ multiplex PCR; TCRdb holds only in-frame clones, not every one. In total, the table holds approximately 120,000 clones. The sample taken for sequencing was PBMCs. These receptor sequences come from a man in his late teens or twenties in good health and CMV-seronegative. Both conserved end residues are part of each CDR3. Each record gives: V gene, J gene, D gene, CDR3 protein, CDR3 DNA. A D gene is named only where the DNA matches it firmly.

TRBV30	TRBJ2-1	TRBD1	CACRTGNRNEQFF	TGTGCCTGTAGGACAGGGAATCGGAATGAGCAGTTCTTC
TRBV27	TRBJ2-7	-	CASSFGRFYEQYF	TGTGCCAGCAGTTTCGGGAGATTTTACGAGCAGTACTTC
TRBV7-2	TRBJ1-1	-	CASSFGGRAENTEAFF	TGTGCCAGCAGCTTCGGGGGGCGGGCCGAGAACACTGAAGCTTTCTTT
TRBV28	TRBJ2-3	TRBD2	CASSFLAEVTDTQYF	TGTGCCAGCAGTTTCCTAGCGGAGGTCACAGATACGCAGTATTTT
TRBV6-5	TRBJ2-5	TRBD1	CASSRRQGGGSQYF	TGTGCCAGCAGTCGACGACAGGGGGGCGGAAGCCAGTACTTC
TRBV6-1	TRBJ1-2	TRBD1	CASSEGTGTFYGYTF	TGTGCCAGCAGTGAGGGGACAGGGACCTTCTATGGCTACACCTTC
TRBV19	TRBJ2-2	-	CASTGVTGELFF	TGTGCCAGTACGGGAGTCACCGGGGAGCTGTTTTTT
TRBV5-6	TRBJ2-3	TRBD1	CAWGTVSTDTQYF	TGTGCCTGGGGGACAGTCAGCACAGATACGCAGTATTTT
TRBV5-4	TRBJ1-1	TRBD1	CASSPRQGSISNTEAFF	TGTGCCAGCAGCCCCAGACAGGGTAGTATCTCGAACACTGAAGCTTTCTTT
TRBV7-9	TRBJ2-7	TRBD1	CASSSTGQVTDEQYF	TGTGCCAGCAGCTCCACGGGACAGGTTACTGACGAGCAGTACTTC
TRBV7-7	TRBJ2-2	-	CAKGTVGTGELFF	TGTGCTAAAGGAACAGTTGGGACCGGGGAGCTGTTTTTT
TRBV14	TRBJ1-1	-	CASSRTGRTEAFF	TGTGCCAGCAGCCGAACAGGTCGGACTGAAGCTTTCTTT
TRBV25-1	TRBJ2-1	-	CASSEYSPGNEQFF	TGTGCCAGCAGTGAATATAGTCCAGGGAATGAGCAGTTCTTC
TRBV15	TRBJ2-7	TRBD2	CATSTPGVSGSIPYEQYF	TGTGCCACCAGCACCCCGGGCGTTAGCGGGAGTATCCCCTACGAGCAGTACTTC
TRBV30	TRBJ2-3	TRBD2	CAWSTRLAGDTDTQYF	TGTGCCTGGAGCACCCGACTAGCGGGAGACACAGATACGCAGTATTTT
TRBV5-1	TRBJ1-1	TRBD1	CASSPGQGALNTEAFF	TGCGCCAGCAGCCCAGGACAGGGGGCTCTGAACACTGAAGCTTTCTTT
TRBV11-2	TRBJ2-3	TRBD2	CASRGGAGEDTQYF	TGTGCCAGCAGGGGAGGAGCGGGGGAGGATACGCAGTATTTT
TRBV10-3	TRBJ2-5	-	CAISESAGMETQYF	TGTGCCATCAGTGAGTCGGCGGGGATGGAGACCCAGTACTTC
TRBV28	TRBJ2-5	TRBD1	CASSYRDRGRETQYF	TGTGCCAGCAGTTACCGGGACAGGGGGCGAGAGACCCAGTACTTC
TRBV6-1	TRBJ2-1	-	CASSGTGRISYNEQFF	TGTGCCAGCAGTGGGACGGGGAGGATTTCCTACAATGAGCAGTTCTTC
TRBV7-2	TRBJ2-1	-	CASSLIMFRERSYNEQFF	TGTGCCAGCAGCTTAATAATGTTCCGGGAGAGGTCCTACAATGAGCAGTTCTTC
TRBV19	TRBJ2-3	TRBD2	CASSLVAGGYTDTQYF	TGTGCCAGTAGTCTTGTAGCGGGGGGTTACACAGATACGCAGTATTTT
TRBV15	TRBJ1-2	-	CATSRAPWTYPYGYTF	TGTGCCACCAGCAGAGCCCCCTGGACTTACCCCTATGGCTACACCTTC
TRBV5-1	TRBJ2-5	-	CASSLDFQETQYF	TGCGCCAGCAGCTTGGACTTTCAAGAGACCCAGTACTTC
TRBV5-4	TRBJ1-2	-	CASSTTAKGYTF	TGTGCCAGCAGCACGACAGCGAAGGGCTACACCTTC
TRBV28	TRBJ2-3	TRBD1	CTSTPRDRVSTDTQYF	TGTACCTCCACCCCGCGGGACAGGGTAAGCACAGATACGCAGTATTTT
TRBV5-1	TRBJ1-1	-	CASSLTRQSNTEAFF	TGCGCCAGCAGCTTGACACGACAGTCGAACACTGAAGCTTTCTTT
TRBV7-2	TRBJ2-5	-	CASSPRGGSGTQYF	TGTGCCAGCAGCCCACGGGGTGGTAGCGGGACCCAGTACTTC
TRBV5-6	TRBJ2-7	TRBD1	CASSYWAGTGTHEQYF	TGTGCCAGCAGCTATTGGGCCGGGACAGGGACGCACGAGCAGTACTTC
TRBV4-1	TRBJ1-2	TRBD1	CASSQAGQGAHYGYTF	TGCGCCAGCAGCCAAGCGGGACAGGGAGCGCACTATGGCTACACCTTC
TRBV19	TRBJ1-5	-	CASSIGGRPQPQHF	TGTGCCAGTAGTATAGGGGGGCGCCCTCAGCCCCAGCATTTT
TRBV5-4	TRBJ2-3	-	CASSLGREDTQYF	TGTGCCAGCAGCTTGGGTCGGGAGGATACGCAGTATTTT
TRBV19	TRBJ2-1	TRBD2	CASSRGVSYNEQFF	TGTGCCAGTAGCCGGGGGGTCTCCTACAATGAGCAGTTCTTC
TRBV4-1	TRBJ2-2	-	CASSQERSRASTGELFF	TGCGCCAGCAGCCAAGAAAGGTCCAGGGCCTCGACCGGGGAGCTGTTTTTT
TRBV7-6	TRBJ2-5	TRBD2	CASSLESSGQRDEYF	TGTGCCAGCAGCTTAGAGTCTAGCGGACAAAGAGATGAGTACTTC
TRBV18	TRBJ2-1	-	CASSDSTSAYNEQFF	TGTGCCAGCTCAGATAGCACTTCCGCCTACAATGAGCAGTTCTTC
TRBV5-1	TRBJ2-7	-	CASSSSGTRGLYEQYF	TGCGCCAGCAGCTCATCCGGGACAAGGGGTCTCTACGAGCAGTACTTC
TRBV5-1	TRBJ2-7	-	CASSSIAAPGSYEQYF	TGCGCCAGCAGCTCTATAGCGGCCCCGGGGTCCTACGAGCAGTACTTC
TRBV5-1	TRBJ2-1	TRBD1	CASSFGQDPYNEQFF	TGCGCCAGCAGCTTTGGACAGGATCCCTACAATGAGCAGTTCTTC
TRBV19	TRBJ2-5	TRBD1	CASSITRAGGRETQYF	TGTGCCAGTAGTATTACTCGGGCAGGGGGCCGGGAGACCCAGTACTTC
TRBV19	TRBJ1-4	-	CASSEGRGATNEKLFF	TGTGCCAGTAGTGAGGGCAGGGGAGCAACTAATGAAAAACTGTTTTTT
TRBV5-1	TRBJ1-1	-	CASSLEQGYTEAFF	TGCGCCAGCAGCTTGGAACAGGGCTACACTGAAGCTTTCTTT